The entry that follows covers one T cell receptor (beta chain) sequence. Its antigen is undetermined. The V gene lost 0 bases and the J gene lost 5 bases, with 20 bases spanning the gap. The CDR3 runs 17 residues. The germline V gene has CDR1 LGHNA and CDR2 YNFKEQ. Both 60 Vbeta primers and 13 Jbeta primers went into the PCR. Only in-frame clones appear in the TCRdb table, and some are missing; sequencing was by immunoSEQ multiplex PCR. The repertoire includes under 200,000 clones, roughly 74% of them detected once, and about 6% sits in the top ten. The entry originates in a study of cytomegalovirus exposure and HLA in healthy donors. Whole-study results and caveats: According to the study, roughly 160 TCR beta chains were cytomegalovirus-associated. The productive fraction for most TCR beta V segments was about 90% or about 30% in an earlier analysis.

V gene TRBV4-2 combines with J gene TRBJ2-7; D possibly corresponds to TRBD2 (5 bases). The sequenced material came from PBMCs. The receptor was derived from a woman aged 25 to 45 in good health and CMV-seropositive. The CDR3 nucleotides read TGTGCCAGCAGCCAAGACTGGGATAGGGAGATACTGGACGAGCAGTACTTC. Translated: CASSQDWDREILDEQYF.